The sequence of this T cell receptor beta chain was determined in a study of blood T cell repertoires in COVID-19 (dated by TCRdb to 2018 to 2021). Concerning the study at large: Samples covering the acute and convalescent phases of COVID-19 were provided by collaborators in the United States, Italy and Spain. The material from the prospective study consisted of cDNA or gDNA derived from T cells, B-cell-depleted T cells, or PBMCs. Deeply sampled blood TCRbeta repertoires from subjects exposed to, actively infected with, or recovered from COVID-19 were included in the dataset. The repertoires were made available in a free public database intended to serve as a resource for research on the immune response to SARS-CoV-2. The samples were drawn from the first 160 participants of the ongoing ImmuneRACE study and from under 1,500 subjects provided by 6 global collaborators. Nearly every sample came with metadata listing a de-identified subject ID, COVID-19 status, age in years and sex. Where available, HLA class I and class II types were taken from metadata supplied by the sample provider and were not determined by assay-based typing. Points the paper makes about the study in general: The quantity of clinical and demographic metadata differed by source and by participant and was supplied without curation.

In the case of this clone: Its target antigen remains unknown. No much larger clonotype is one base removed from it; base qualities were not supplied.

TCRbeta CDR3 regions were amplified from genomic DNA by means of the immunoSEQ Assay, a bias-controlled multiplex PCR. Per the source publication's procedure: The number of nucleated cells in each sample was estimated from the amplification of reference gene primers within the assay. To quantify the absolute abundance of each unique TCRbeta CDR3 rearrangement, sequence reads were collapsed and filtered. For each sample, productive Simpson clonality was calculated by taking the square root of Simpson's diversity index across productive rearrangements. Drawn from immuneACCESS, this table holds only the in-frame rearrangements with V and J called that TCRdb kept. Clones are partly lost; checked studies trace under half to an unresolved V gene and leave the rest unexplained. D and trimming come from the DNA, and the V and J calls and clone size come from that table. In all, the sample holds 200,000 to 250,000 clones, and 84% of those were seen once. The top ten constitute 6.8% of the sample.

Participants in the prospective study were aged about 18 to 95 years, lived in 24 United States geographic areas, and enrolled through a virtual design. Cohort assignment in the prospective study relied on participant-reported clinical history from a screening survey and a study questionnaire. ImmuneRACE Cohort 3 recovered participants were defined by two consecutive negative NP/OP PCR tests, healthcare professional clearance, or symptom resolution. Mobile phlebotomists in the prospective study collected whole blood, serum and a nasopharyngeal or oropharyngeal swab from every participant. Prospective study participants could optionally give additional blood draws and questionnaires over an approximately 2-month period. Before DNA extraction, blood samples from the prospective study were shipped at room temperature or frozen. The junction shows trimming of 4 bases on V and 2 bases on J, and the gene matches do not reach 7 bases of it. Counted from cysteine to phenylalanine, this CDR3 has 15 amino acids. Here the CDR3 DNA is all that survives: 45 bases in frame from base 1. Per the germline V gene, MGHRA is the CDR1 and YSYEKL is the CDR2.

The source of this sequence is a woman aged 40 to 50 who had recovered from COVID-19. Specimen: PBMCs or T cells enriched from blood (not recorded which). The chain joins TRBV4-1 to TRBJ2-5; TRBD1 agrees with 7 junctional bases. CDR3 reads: CASSPRDRTQETQYF. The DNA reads TGCGCCAGCAGCCCCCGGGACAGAACACAAGAGACCCAGTACTTC.